This TCR beta chain is from a study of control samples from healthy donors and cancer patients. The method was immunoSEQ multiplex PCR; TCRdb's version includes in-frame clones alone and lacks a portion of them. The sample lists 150,000 to 200,000 clones; approximately 90% were seen once. CDR1 LNHDA and CDR2 SQIVND come from the germline V gene (reference sequence). CDR3 size: 15 residues. The V and J ends lost 5 bases and 5 bases respectively, with 16 bases between them. The source of this sequence is a man aged 25-40 years in good health. The sample was blood. The gene calls are TRBV19 and TRBJ2-1; no clear D. CDR3 sequence (DNA): TGTGCCAGTAGTCCTCTTTCTCGGGCGGACAATGAGCAGTTCTTC. Its translation is CASSPLSRADNEQFF.